The 20 T cell receptor beta chains in this list originate from one sample, sequenced in a study of blood T cell repertoires in COVID-19. Some clones are missing from TCRdb's copy, which holds only in-frame ones; the method was immunoSEQ multiplex PCR. The data hold roughly 30,000 clones, with roughly 90% observed a single time. Sample: peripheral blood. Receptors originate from a man aged 60 to 69 with acute or convalescent COVID-19.

CDR3 nucleotide sequence: TGTGCCAGCAGCAAAGCCAACAGGGGTAAAATCGTTTGTTTCTATGGCTACACCTTC. Its translation is CASSKANRGKIVCFYGYTF. The chain is built from TRBV21-1 and TRBJ1-2; the table names TRBD1, a call not compared with the DNA. TRBV21-1 is given as a pseudogene. There are 19 residues in the CDR3.

This chain connects TRBV7-9 to TRBJ1-1, with unresolved D. V gave up 2 bases and J gave up 11 bases, with 15 bases separating them. Germline V lookup: CDR1 SEHNR, CDR2 FQNEAQ (reference sequence). The CDR3 length is 13 residues. The CDR3 DNA sequence: TGTGCCAGCAGCTTACGCACTTCTTGGTTTGCTTTCTTT. As protein: CASSLRTSWFAFF. The full variable domain, completed using reference TRBV7-9 and TRBJ1-1, is DTGVSQNPRHKITKRGQNVTFRCDPISEHNRLYWYRQTLGQGPEFLTYFQNEAQLEKSRLLSDRFSAERPKGSFSTLEIQRTEQGDSAMYLCASSLRTSWFAFFGQGTRLTVV.

The V and J genes are TRBV6-4 and TRBJ2-7, with TRBD2 matching over 15 bases. The J segment lost 3 bases and the V segment lost 10 bases, leaving 16 bases of the junction unmatched. The CDR3 consists of 18 residues. Germline values: CDR1 MRHNA, CDR2 SNTAGT. CDR3 bases: TGTGCCAACCAGAGGAGTCCGGGACTAGCGGGAGGATACTACGAGCAGTACGTC. Amino acids: CANQRSPGLAGGYYEQYV.

The chain employs TRBV7-3 and TRBJ2-3; D is possibly TRBD2 (6 bases). Germline loops: CDR1 SGHTA, CDR2 FQGTGA. The CDR3 is 14 residues long. Trimming removed 2 bases at V and 1 base at J, with 7 bases between. CDR3 in DNA: TGTGCCAGCAGCTTAGGGACTCGCACAGATACGCAGTATTTT. Protein sequence: CASSLGTRTDTQYF.

This clone appeared once. This chain uses TRBV9 with TRBJ2-7; 9 bases match TRBD2. V was clipped by 4 bases and J by 2 bases; unmatched bases: 7. From germline, CDR1 is SGDLS and CDR2 YYNGEE. This CDR3 contains 15 residues. CDR3 nucleotides: TGTGCCAGCAGCACGGGGACTAGCAGGGCCTACGAGCAGTACTTC. It is translated as CASSTGTSRAYEQYF.

The CDR3 reads CASSEAYPNSYQETQYF. The CDR3 coding sequence is TGTGCCAGCAGTGAAGCCTACCCCAACAGCTACCAAGAGACCCAGTACTTC. V gene TRBV2 combines with J gene TRBJ2-5; the D is unclear. V was clipped by 0 bases and J by 0 bases, with 14 bases between them. This CDR3 has 17 amino acids. Germline CDR1 is SNHLY and CDR2 is FYNNEI.

The rearrangement joins TRBV6-5 to TRBJ2-7, with 8 bases identical to TRBD1. This CDR3 has 12 amino acids. Germline assignment: CDR1 MNHEY and CDR2 SVGAGI. J gave up 6 bases and V 4 bases, and 2 bases lay outside the gene matches. CDR3 bases: TGTGCCAGCAGTTTCACAGGGGGCGAGCAGTACGTC. Residues: CASSFTGGEQYV.

V and J are TRBV11-3 and TRBJ2-5, with 7 bases fitting TRBD2. This CDR3 has 15 amino acids. V was pared by 5 bases and J by 1 base, with 7 bases of the junction left unmatched. In germline, CDR1 is SGHNT, CDR2 YENEEA. Here the CDR3 DNA reads TGTGCCAGCAGCGTAGGACTAGTCGGCCAAGAGACCCAGTACTTC. It specifies CASSVGLVGQETQYF.

The gene calls are TRBV19 and TRBJ1-5; maybe TRBD1 (5 bases). The CDR3 runs 14 residues. Between the trimmed V and J ends, which lost 9 bases and 3 bases, there was a span of 15 bases. Germline-derived CDR1 and CDR2 are LNHDA and SQIVND (reference sequence). The CDR3 coding sequence is TGTGCCAGCCAGAACAGGAGATACAATCAGCCCCAGCATTTT. The encoded protein is CASQNRRYNQPQHF.

V gene TRBV7-2 combines with J gene TRBJ2-2, with 10 bases that match TRBD1. Per the germline V gene, CDR1 is SGHTA and CDR2 is FQGNSA. With 0 bases clipped from V and 6 bases from J, the junction kept 1 base outside the gene matches. The CDR3 loop spans 15 amino acids. CDR3 sequence reads: CASSLATGGAGELFF. The CDR3 DNA reads as TGTGCCAGCAGCTTAGCGACAGGGGGCGCCGGGGAGCTGTTTTTT.

V and J are TRBV10-3 and TRBJ2-1; 8 bases line up with TRBD1. Per the germline V gene, CDR1 is ENHRY and CDR2 is SYGVKD. The CDR3 runs 16 residues. V was pared by 3 bases and J by 9 bases, with 13 bases of the junction left unmatched. The DNA of the CDR3 is TGTGCCATCAGTGAACTGGACAGGGTGGACTACGGTGAGCAGTTCTTC. This encodes CAISELDRVDYGEQFF.

V and J are TRBV20-1 and TRBJ2-1; D not resolved. V lost 6 bases and J lost 9, with 12 bases in between. Germline V lookup: CDR1 DFQATT, CDR2 SNEGSKA (reference sequence). This CDR3 comprises 11 residues. In nucleotides, the CDR3 is TGCAGTGCAATTAGTGGTTCTGAGCAGTTCTTC. Translation gives CSAISGSEQFF.

The chain combines TRBV27 with TRBJ2-1; D is possibly TRBD1 (6 bases). V lost 0 bases, J lost 10 bases, and 22 bases lay in between. The CDR3 totals 17 residues. Germline V CDR1 and CDR2: MNHEY, SMNVEV (reference sequence). The CDR3 DNA reads TGTGCCAGCAGTTTATCGGGGCAGGGGTTTCGAATGGGGGAGCAGTTCTTC. It translates to CASSLSGQGFRMGEQFF.

V gene TRBV7-2 combines with J gene TRBJ1-5; no reliable D call. CDR3 length: 13 residues. Germline-derived CDR1 and CDR2 are SGHTA and FQGNSA. The V gene lost 3 bases and the J gene lost 3 bases, with 6 bases spanning the gap. CDR3 nucleotide sequence: TGTGCCAGCAGCTTGACAATCAATCAGCCCCAGCATTTT. This codes for CASSLTINQPQHF. Based on the CDR3 plus reference TRBV7-2 and TRBJ1-5, the full variable domain is GAGVSQSPSNKVTEKGKDVELRCDPISGHTALYWYRQSLGQGLEFLIYFQGNSAPDKSGLPSDRFSAERTGGSVSTLTIQRTQQEDSAVYLCASSLTINQPQHFGDGTRLSIL.

The gene calls are TRBV19 and TRBJ1-1; D gene unclear. Germline values: CDR1 LNHDA, CDR2 SQIVND (reference sequence). V was pared by 5 bases and J by 4 bases, with 14 bases between. The CDR3 runs to 14 residues. CDR3 in amino acids: CASSPGREGTEAFF. The CDR3 coding sequence is TGTGCCAGTAGTCCCGGCCGGGAGGGCACTGAAGCTTTCTTT.

J is TRBJ2-1 and V is TRBV19; TRBD2 matches 13 bases. The V gene end was trimmed by 7 bases and the J gene end by 5 bases; junction bases not matched to a gene: 8. This CDR3 comprises 16 residues. Looked up from germline, CDR1 is LNHDA and CDR2 is SQIVND (reference sequence). The CDR3 DNA reads TGTGCCAGTACCGGGACTAGCGGGGTCATTCACAATGAGCAGTTCTTC. Protein product: CASTGTSGVIHNEQFF.

This chain uses TRBV11-3 with TRBJ2-7; D possibly corresponds to TRBD1 (5 bases). Trimming pared 4 bases from V and 10 bases from J, leaving 20 bases between. In germline, CDR1 is SGHNT, CDR2 YENEEA. There are 14 residues in the CDR3. Here the CDR3 DNA reads TGTGCCAGCAGCTCCCTTCCAGACAGCTACCGTCAGTACTTC. Residues: CASSSLPDSYRQYF.

The J gene is TRBJ1-2, the V gene TRBV4-2, with TRBD1 identical over 9 bases. Germline CDR1 is LGHNA and CDR2 is YNFKEQ. This CDR3 comprises 16 residues. The J segment lost 2 bases and the V segment lost 4 bases, leaving 8 bases of the junction unmatched. The CDR3 protein is CASSPRPGQGNYGYTF. CDR3 DNA sequence: TGTGCCAGCAGCCCGAGACCCGGACAGGGGAACTATGGCTACACCTTC.

The chain employs TRBV6-6 and TRBJ1-1, with TRBD1 matching 7 bases. The V gene end was trimmed by 5 bases and the J gene end by 1 base; junction bases not matched to a gene: 16. The CDR3 spans 18 residues. Germline assignment: CDR1 MNHNY and CDR2 SVGAGI (reference sequence). The CDR3 loop is CASSPPTGIGRPNTEAFF. The CDR3 nucleotides are TGTGCCAGCAGTCCCCCGACAGGGATAGGGAGGCCGAACACTGAAGCTTTCTTT.

V gene TRBV7-3 combines with J gene TRBJ1-1, with D unresolved. Trimming shortened V by 3 bases and J by 1 base, and 6 bases separated the two germline ends. CDR3 size: 13 residues. In germline, CDR1 is SGHTA, CDR2 FQGTGA. In nucleotides, the CDR3 is TGTGCCAGCAGCTTGGCCAGGAACACTGAAGCTTTCTTT. Its protein product is CASSLARNTEAFF.